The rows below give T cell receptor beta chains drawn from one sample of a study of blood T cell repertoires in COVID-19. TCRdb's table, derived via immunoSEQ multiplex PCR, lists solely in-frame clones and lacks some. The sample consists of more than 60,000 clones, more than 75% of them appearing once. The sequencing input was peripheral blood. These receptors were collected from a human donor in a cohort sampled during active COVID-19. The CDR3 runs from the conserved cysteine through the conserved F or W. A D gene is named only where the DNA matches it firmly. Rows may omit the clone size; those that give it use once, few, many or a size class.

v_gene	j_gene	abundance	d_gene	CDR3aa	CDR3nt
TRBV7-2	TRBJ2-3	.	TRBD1	CASSQQGISTDTQYF	TGTGCCAGCAGCCAACAGGGGATCAGCACAGATACGCAGTATTTT
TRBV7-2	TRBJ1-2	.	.	CASSLAREVYGYTF	TGTGCCAGCAGCTTAGCTCGGGAAGTCTATGGCTACACCTTC
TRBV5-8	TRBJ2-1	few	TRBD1	CASSPKGQGRLGEQFF	TGTGCCAGCAGCCCAAAAGGACAGGGGAGGTTGGGTGAGCAGTTCTTC
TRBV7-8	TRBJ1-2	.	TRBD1	CASSLGMTGGINYGYTF	TGTGCCAGCAGCTTAGGAATGACAGGGGGGATAAACTATGGCTACACCTTC
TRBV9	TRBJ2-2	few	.	CASSLGQFTGELFF	TGTGCCAGCAGCCTAGGACAGTTCACCGGGGAGCTGTTTTTT
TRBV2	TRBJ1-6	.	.	CASSEQGLGNSPLHF	TGTGCCAGCAGTGAACAGGGGCTGGGGAATTCACCCCTCCACTTT
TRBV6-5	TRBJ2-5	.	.	CASSLEGYQETQYF	TGTGCCAGCAGCCTCGAGGGTTACCAAGAGACCCAGTACTTC
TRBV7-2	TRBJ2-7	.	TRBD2	CASSAASGSPYEQYF	TGTGCCAGCAGCGCCGCTAGCGGTTCCCCCTACGAGCAGTACTTC
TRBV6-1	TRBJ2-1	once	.	CASSDLSSYNEQFF	TGTGCCAGCAGTGACCTGAGCTCCTACAATGAGCAGTTCTTC
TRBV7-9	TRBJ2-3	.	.	CASSPHSASTDTQYF	TGTGCCAGCAGCCCTCATTCAGCGAGCACAGATACGCAGTATTTT
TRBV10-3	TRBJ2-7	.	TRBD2	CAISEAGLTSYEQYF	TGTGCCATCAGTGAAGCGGGGCTTACATCCTACGAGCAGTACTTC
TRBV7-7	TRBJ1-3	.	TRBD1	CASSPTGAGNTIYF	TGTGCCAGCAGCCCAACAGGGGCTGGAAACACCATATATTTT
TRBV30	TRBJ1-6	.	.	CAWSVVNGNSPLHF	TGTGCCTGGAGTGTAGTAAACGGTAATTCACCCCTCCACTTT
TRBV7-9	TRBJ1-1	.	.	CASSLLTGRTEAFF	TGTGCCAGCAGCTTGCTAACAGGGAGAACTGAAGCTTTCTTT
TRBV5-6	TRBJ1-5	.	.	CASSLDKTNQPQHF	TGTGCCAGCAGCTTGGACAAGACTAATCAGCCCCAGCATTTT